What follows are 32 T cell receptor beta chains derived from one specimen sequenced in a study of blood T cell repertoires in COVID-19. Sequencing used immunoSEQ multiplex PCR; TCRdb keeps in-frame clones, though not all of them. Of about 190,000 clones listed, about 87% are singletons. Sample: peripheral blood. These receptors were obtained from a man aged 35-49 years with active or convalescent COVID-19.

The genes are TRBV3-1 (or the pseudogene TRBV3-2) and TRBJ1-3; D is uncertain. The V end was cut by 1 base, the J end by 1 base, with 8 bases between. The CDR3 length is 15 residues. Germline assignment: CDR1 LGHDT and CDR2 YNNKEL (reference sequence). This CDR3 is CASSQAQDSGNTIYF. DNA of the CDR3: TGTGCCAGCAGCCAAGCTCAGGATTCTGGAAACACCATATATTTT.

A word on this clone: Additional DNA sequences in this sample encode the identical CDR3. The genes are TRBV19 and TRBJ1-5; tentatively, D is TRBD1 (5 bases). CDR3 length: 13 amino acids. The germline gives CDR1 LNHDA, CDR2 SQIVND (reference sequence). V was shortened by 2 bases and J by 7 bases, with 9 bases between the two germline ends. The CDR3 DNA follows: TGTGCCAGTAGTATATCGGGGGGGCAGCCCCAGCATTTT. The encoded protein is CASSISGGQPQHF. Filled out from reference TRBV19 and TRBJ1-5, the complete variable domain reads DGGITQSPKYLFRKEGQNVTLSCEQNLNHDAMYWYRQDPGQGLRLIYYSQIVNDFQKGDIAEGYSVSREKKESFPLTVTSAQKNPTAFYLCASSISGGQPQHFGDGTRLSIL.

This sequence joins TRBV6-2 or TRBV6-3 and TRBJ2-1; possibly TRBD2 for D (6 bases). CDR1 is MNHEY and CDR2 is SVGEGT in the germline V gene. This CDR3 contains 11 residues. Trimming took 3 bases from V and 15 from J, leaving 12 bases between them. In DNA form, the CDR3 reads TGTGCCAGCAGTTATAAGGGACTTCCGTTCTTC. It specifies CASSYKGLPFF.

This chain connects TRBV12-5 to TRBJ1-4; TRBD1 matches 10 bases. CDR1 and CDR2 from the germline V gene are LGHNT and FRNRAP. The V gene end was trimmed by 5 bases and the J gene end by 8 bases; junction bases not matched to a gene: 8. The CDR3 consists of 15 residues. The CDR3 coding sequence is TGTGCTAGTGGTACCGGACAGGGGGAGGGAGAAAAACTGTTTTTT. This gives the protein CASGTGQGEGEKLFF.

The chain combines TRBV6-4 with TRBJ1-5; D remains ambiguous. The V end was cut by 2 bases, the J end by 0 bases, with 5 bases between. The germline V gene has CDR1 MRHNA and CDR2 SNTAGT. This CDR3 spans 14 amino acids. The CDR3 protein is CASSDSYSNQPQHF. CDR3 nucleotide sequence: TGTGCCAGCAGTGACAGCTATAGCAATCAGCCCCAGCATTTT.

The chain combines TRBV28 with TRBJ2-3, with D perhaps TRBD1 (6 bases). The V gene's germline CDR1 is MDHEN and CDR2 SYDVKM. CDR3 length: 15 amino acids. V lost 5 bases, J lost 3 bases, and 15 bases lay in between. The DNA for the CDR3 is TGTGCCAGCAGTGCCCCAGTCAGGGGTACAGATACGCAGTATTTT. Protein: CASSAPVRGTDTQYF.

The chain links TRBV7-9 to TRBJ1-3; weak D call: TRBD1 (5 bases). In germline, CDR1 is SEHNR, CDR2 FQNEAQ (reference sequence). This CDR3 spans 15 amino acids. V was trimmed by 1 base and J by 0 bases, leaving 7 bases between them. The CDR3 region is CASSLGQFSGNTIYF. The CDR3 region has the DNA TGTGCCAGCAGCTTAGGACAGTTCTCTGGAAACACCATATATTTT.

V is TRBV18 and J is TRBJ1-1; unclear D gene. The germline V and J ends were trimmed by 0 bases and 1 base, with 9 bases remaining between them. The CDR3 has 15 residues. The germline V gene encodes CDR1 KGHSH and CDR2 LQKENI. CDR3 protein: CASSPPSHPNTEAFF. The CDR3 coding sequence is TGTGCCAGCTCACCACCTAGCCACCCGAACACTGAAGCTTTCTTT.

V usage is TRBV28 and J usage is TRBJ1-6, with D maybe TRBD1 (6 bases). Germline CDR1 is MDHEN and CDR2 is SYDVKM. CDR3 length equals 12 residues. Trimming removed 8 bases from V and 11 bases from J, with 13 bases in between. The CDR3 DNA sequence: TGTGCCAGCGGGACAAATTATCCACCCCTCCACTTT. Its translation is CASGTNYPPLHF.

The chain couples TRBV25-1 to TRBJ2-7; TRBD2 aligns across 10 bases. From germline, CDR1 is MGHDK and CDR2 SYGVNS. The CDR3 contains 12 residues. The trim removed 10 bases at V and 3 bases at J, leaving 3 bases unmatched. CDR3 in DNA: TGTGCCACCCGGACTAGCGGCTACGAGCAGTACTTC. Amino acids: CATRTSGYEQYF.

The chain carries TRBV5-1 and TRBJ2-7, with 11 bases aligning to TRBD2. This CDR3 contains 16 residues. Looked up from germline, CDR1 is SGHRS and CDR2 is YFSETQ. V gave up 4 bases and J gave up 9 bases; unmatched junction bases: 15. The CDR3 spells CASSPGTSGPITRQYF. The CDR3 DNA is TGCGCCAGCAGCCCAGGGACTAGCGGACCTATTACGAGGCAGTACTTC. The full variable domain, its missing parts supplied by reference TRBV5-1 and TRBJ2-7, is KAGVTQTPRYLIKTRGQQVTLSCSPISGHRSVSWYQQTPGQGLQFLFEYFSETQRNKGNFPGRFSGRQFSNSRSEMNVSTLELGDSALYLCASSPGTSGPITRQYFGPGTRLTVT.

The V gene is TRBV30, the J gene TRBJ1-1; D unresolved. The length of the CDR3 is 13 residues. Germline V gene sequence: CDR1 GTSNPN, CDR2 SVGIG (reference sequence). Trimming took 2 bases from V and 4 from J, leaving 11 bases between them. CDR3 bases: TGTGCCTGGAGTCTTCGGGGAGTCACTGAAGCTTTCTTT. It translates to CAWSLRGVTEAFF.

This clone has just one count. V and J are TRBV6-5 and TRBJ1-2; TRBD1 aligns across 8 bases. The CDR3 runs 14 residues. Germline V gives CDR1 MNHEY, CDR2 SVGAGI. Losses at the gene ends were 6 bases for V and 6 bases for J; bases not matched to a gene: 9. Here the CDR3 reads CASSPRTGKDGYTF. CDR3 sequence (DNA): TGTGCCAGCAGCCCCCGGACAGGGAAGGATGGCTACACCTTC.

The chain links TRBV3-1 (or the pseudogene TRBV3-2) to TRBJ2-1; 15 bases fit TRBD2. With V trimmed by 1 base and J by 4 bases, 2 bases remained unmatched. Germline CDR1 LGHDT, CDR2 YNNKEL (reference sequence). This CDR3 has 17 amino acids. The CDR3 sequence is CASSQGGLAGGYNEQFF. CDR3 nucleotide sequence: TGTGCCAGCAGCCAAGGGGGACTAGCGGGGGGTTACAATGAGCAGTTCTTC.

The V gene is TRBV20-1, the J gene TRBJ1-2, with D possibly being TRBD1 (5 bases). In germline, CDR1 is DFQATT, CDR2 SNEGSKA (reference sequence). The CDR3 has 15 amino acids. The ends were cut back, 3 bases at V and 2 bases at J, with 16 bases in the middle. CDR3 sequence (DNA): TGCAGTGCTAGTTCATTTCAGGGATCGAACTATGGCTACACCTTC. Encoded protein: CSASSFQGSNYGYTF.

The rearrangement joins TRBV4-1 to TRBJ1-4; 7 nucleotides match TRBD1. CDR1 and CDR2 (germline): MGHRA, YSYEKL. V lost 2 bases to trimming and J lost 5 bases; unmatched junction nucleotides: 5. The CDR3 spans 15 residues. The chain's CDR3 is CASSQHRGANEKLFF. DNA of the CDR3: TGCGCCAGCAGCCAACACAGGGGCGCCAATGAAAAACTGTTTTTT.

The chain has TRBV29-1 and TRBJ2-7; the D gene is possibly TRBD1 (5 bases). V gave up 1 base and J gave up 3 bases, with 13 bases separating them. This CDR3 is 14 amino acids long. Per germline, CDR1 SQVTM and CDR2 ANQGSEA. CDR3 nucleotides: TGCAGCGTTGAAGGGTCAGGGAATCTCTACGAGCAGTACTTC. Its translation: CSVEGSGNLYEQYF.

The V gene is TRBV15, the J gene TRBJ1-2; 8 positions agree with TRBD1. This CDR3 is 14 amino acids long. Germline CDR1 is LNHNV and CDR2 is YYDKDF (reference sequence). J was trimmed by 7 bases and V by 4 bases; bases with no gene match: 8. CDR3 loop: CATSNPTGEIGYTF. CDR3 nucleotide sequence: TGTGCCACCAGCAACCCGACAGGGGAAATTGGCTACACCTTC.

The chain uses TRBV19 and TRBJ1-3; possible D gene TRBD1, 5 bases. The CDR3 loop spans 15 amino acids. CDR1 and CDR2 (germline): LNHDA, SQIVND (reference sequence). Trimming took 7 bases from V and 0 from J, leaving 13 bases between them. The CDR3 reads CASIDRSSSGNTIYF. The CDR3 DNA reads TGTGCCAGTATTGACAGATCCAGCTCTGGAAACACCATATATTTT.

This sequence joins TRBV5-6 and TRBJ1-5; no reliable D call. The CDR3 extends over 12 amino acids. Germline V gene sequence: CDR1 SGHDT, CDR2 YYEEEE. Trimming left V 4 bases short and J 4 bases short, with 6 bases between. The CDR3 sequence: CASSNGNQPQHF. As DNA, the CDR3 is TGTGCCAGCAGCAACGGGAATCAGCCCCAGCATTTT.

This clone has only a few counts. The chain joins TRBV12-3 or TRBV12-4 to TRBJ2-1; 11 nucleotides line up with TRBD1. Trimming cost V 7 bases and J 9 bases; bases outside gene matches: 5. The CDR3 is 13 residues long. The DNA for the CDR3 is TGTGCCAGCACTTGGACAGGGGGCGTTGAGCAGTTCTTC. Protein sequence: CASTWTGGVEQFF.

The chain combines TRBV9 with TRBJ2-2; D perhaps matches TRBD1 (6 bases). CDR3 length: 15 residues. Trimming removed 6 bases from V and 2 bases from J, with 14 bases in between. CDR1 SGDLS and CDR2 YYNGEE come from the germline V gene. The CDR3 DNA follows: TGTGCCAGCAAACCCTTCAGGGGAAACACCGGGGAGCTGTTTTTT. It specifies CASKPFRGNTGELFF.

This chain links TRBV6-5 with TRBJ2-7; tentative D call: TRBD1 (5 bases). The CDR3 extends over 13 amino acids. The V and J ends lost 2 bases and 3 bases respectively, with 8 bases between them. Germline-derived CDR1 and CDR2 are MNHEY and SVGAGI. CDR3 amino acids: CASSYATDYEQYF. CDR3 DNA: TGTGCCAGCAGTTACGCGACAGACTACGAGCAGTACTTC.

The V gene is TRBV9, the J gene TRBJ2-7, with TRBD1 identical over 7 bases. V dropped 3 bases and J dropped 0; count of bases not matched to a gene: 3. The CDR3 totals 14 residues. The germline gives CDR1 SGDLS, CDR2 YYNGEE. The DNA of the CDR3 is TGTGCCAGCAGCGCTAGGGACAGCTCCTACGAGCAGTACTTC. This sequence encodes CASSARDSSYEQYF.

The V call is TRBV5-5, the J call TRBJ1-2, with D tentatively TRBD1 (5 bases). CDR1 and CDR2 from the germline V gene are SGHKS and YYEKEE (reference sequence). The CDR3 is made up of 14 amino acids. V lost 2 bases, J lost 6 bases, and 14 bases lay in between. The CDR3 nucleotides are TGTGCCAGCAGCTTACCATGGACAAGCGATGGCTACACCTTC. Translated: CASSLPWTSDGYTF.

The chain is built from TRBV12-3 or TRBV12-4 and TRBJ2-5, with TRBD2 identical over 12 bases. The CDR3 contains 13 residues. The V segment lost 7 bases and the J segment 10 bases; nucleotides outside the gene matches: 7. CDR3: CASTQTSGGDQYF. The CDR3 DNA is TGTGCCAGCACTCAGACTAGCGGGGGCGACCAGTACTTC.

This clone was recorded a few times. This rearrangement joins TRBV5-4 to TRBJ2-1; TRBD2 matches 9 bases. Trimming at V came to 3 bases and at J to 9 bases, leaving 16 bases not matched to a gene. The CDR3 consists of 17 residues. The germline CDR1 and CDR2 sequences are SGHNT and YYREEE (reference sequence). CDR3 sequence reads: CASSWASGELGMFEQFF. The CDR3, as DNA: TGTGCCAGCAGCTGGGCTAGCGGGGAGCTAGGTATGTTTGAGCAGTTCTTC.

The chain couples TRBV3-1 (or the pseudogene TRBV3-2) to TRBJ2-2, with 10 bases lining up with TRBD2. V shed 3 bases, J shed 6 bases, and the junction held 4 bases outside the gene matches. CDR3 length: 15 amino acids. Germline V gene sequence: CDR1 LGHDT, CDR2 YNNKEL (reference sequence). The CDR3 DNA sequence: TGTGCCAGCAGCCATAGCGGGGGGCCCCCCGGGGAGCTGTTTTTT. Its translation: CASSHSGGPPGELFF.

The V gene is TRBV24-1, the J gene TRBJ1-4; D is undetermined. The CDR3 extends over 12 amino acids. Germline V gene sequence: CDR1 KGHDR, CDR2 SFDVKD. Trimming left V 5 bases short and J 7 bases short, with 7 bases between. The CDR3 spells CATSVRSEKLFF. DNA for the CDR3: TGTGCCACCAGTGTGAGGTCTGAAAAACTGTTTTTT.

The V call is TRBV28, the J call TRBJ1-1; 9 bases match TRBD1. The CDR3 has 13 amino acids. In germline, CDR1 is MDHEN, CDR2 SYDVKM. Trimming removed 7 bases from V and 4 bases from J; junction bases left unmatched: 4. The CDR3 is CASTPGQGTEAFF. CDR3 coding DNA: TGTGCCAGCACTCCGGGACAGGGCACTGAAGCTTTCTTT.

The chain carries TRBV27 and TRBJ2-1; 10 nucleotides match TRBD2. Germline trimming cut 2 bases from V and 6 bases from J; bases unmatched to any gene: 4. Per germline, CDR1 MNHEY and CDR2 SMNVEV (reference sequence). The CDR3 is 15 amino acids. The DNA of the CDR3 is TGTGCCAGCAGTTTACTGGCTAGCGGGGGCAATGAGCAGTTCTTC. It yields the protein CASSLLASGGNEQFF.

The genes are TRBV2 and TRBJ2-5, with 9 bases matching TRBD2. Germline V CDR1 and CDR2: SNHLY, FYNNEI. The CDR3 has 14 amino acids. Losses at the gene ends were 7 bases for V and 10 bases for J; bases not matched to a gene: 13. The DNA for the CDR3 is TGTGCCAGCAACAGTCCCGGGACTAGCCAGGTCCAGTACTTC. Protein sequence: CASNSPGTSQVQYF. Full variable domain (remainder filled in from reference TRBV2 and TRBJ2-5): EPEVTQTPSHQVTQMGQEVILRCVPISNHLYFYWYRQILGQKVEFLVSFYNNEISEKSEIFDDQFSVERPDGSNFTLKIRSTKLEDSAMYFCASNSPGTSQVQYFGPGTRLLVL.